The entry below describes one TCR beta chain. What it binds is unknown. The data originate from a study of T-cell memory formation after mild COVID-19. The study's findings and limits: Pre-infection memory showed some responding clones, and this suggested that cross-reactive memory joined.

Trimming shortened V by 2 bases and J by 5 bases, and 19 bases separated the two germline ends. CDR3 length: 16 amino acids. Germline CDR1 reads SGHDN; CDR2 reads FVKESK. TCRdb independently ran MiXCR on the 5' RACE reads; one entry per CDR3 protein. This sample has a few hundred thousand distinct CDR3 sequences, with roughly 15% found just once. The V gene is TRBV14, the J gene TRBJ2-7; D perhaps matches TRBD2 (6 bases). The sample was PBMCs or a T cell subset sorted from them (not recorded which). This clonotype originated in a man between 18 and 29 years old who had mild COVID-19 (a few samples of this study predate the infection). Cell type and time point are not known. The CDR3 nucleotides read TGTGCCAGCAGCCAAAGAACTGCGGGACTTATCCACGAGCAGTACTTC. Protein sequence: CASSQRTAGLIHEQYF.